The 21 T cell receptor beta chains below were found in one sample sequenced in a study of T cells after yellow fever vaccination. TCRdb called the 5' RACE reads again in MiXCR, with one record for every CDR3 protein. This sample has some 220,000 distinct CDR3 sequences, with about 3% found just once. Source: CD4+ T cells sorted from PBMCs, taken 10 days after the yellow fever booster vaccination. The receptor set was obtained from a man aged 18 to 30 who received the YFV17D yellow fever vaccine.

This clonotype was counted many times. The rearrangement joins TRBV12-3 or TRBV12-4 to TRBJ2-4, with D maybe TRBD2 (5 bases). The CDR3 contains 14 residues. V shed 3 bases and J shed 1 base, with 7 bases lying between them. CDR3 region: CASSFWEAKNIQYF. The CDR3 bases are TGTGCCAGCAGTTTTTGGGAGGCCAAAAACATTCAGTACTTC.

V and J are TRBV25-1 and TRBJ2-7; no definite D call. The germline V gene encodes CDR1 MGHDK and CDR2 SYGVNS. Trimming took off 2 bases at V and 5 bases at J, with 10 bases between the two ends. The CDR3 sequence is 13 residues long. The CDR3 nucleotides are TGTGCCAGCAGTGAACTTGGGGTTAACGAGCAGTACTTC. Amino acid sequence: CASSELGVNEQYF.

The gene calls are TRBV20-1 and TRBJ2-1; the D call may be TRBD1 or TRBD2 (5 bases each). This CDR3 has 10 residues. Per the germline V gene, CDR1 is DFQATT and CDR2 is SNEGSKA (reference sequence). In DNA, the CDR3 is TGCAGGACCGGGGCCAGTGAGCAGTTCTTC. Residues: CRTGASEQFF.

This clonotype has just a few counts. The chain links TRBV6-2 or TRBV6-3 to TRBJ2-1, with TRBD2 matching 11 bases. This CDR3 has 18 residues. The V segment lost 5 bases and the J segment 5 bases; nucleotides outside the gene matches: 14. Germline-derived CDR1 and CDR2 are MNHEY and SVGEGT. CDR3 region: CASSLYTPLAGGDNEQFF. DNA of the CDR3: TGTGCCAGCAGTCTTTATACCCCTCTAGCGGGGGGCGACAATGAGCAGTTCTTC.

This clonotype was counted at least ten times. The chain recombines TRBV20-1 with TRBJ2-3; D not resolved. V shed 0 bases and J shed 6 bases, with 10 bases lying between them. The CDR3 loop spans 13 amino acids. CDR1 is DFQATT, CDR2 SNEGSKA, per germline (reference sequence). CDR3 DNA: TGCAGTGCTAGAGATTCGTTCGGGGATACGCAGTATTTT. Amino acid sequence: CSARDSFGDTQYF.

This clonotype appeared a few times. The chain links TRBV20-1 to TRBJ2-5; perhaps TRBD2 as D (6 bases). Deletions cut 1 base from V and 5 bases from J, with 17 bases between. CDR1 and CDR2 from the germline V gene are DFQATT and SNEGSKA (reference sequence). The CDR3 covers 15 residues. As DNA, the CDR3 is TGCAGTGCTAGAGGAATTGGCGGGGTGTTTGAGACCCAGTACTTC. Amino acids: CSARGIGGVFETQYF.

This sequence joins TRBV10-3 and TRBJ1-2; D is possibly TRBD1 (5 bases). The ends were cut back, 5 bases at V and 2 bases at J, with 18 bases in the middle. The germline V gene encodes CDR1 ENHRY and CDR2 SYGVKD. The CDR3 has 16 amino acids. The CDR3 reads CAISRPDSHLNYGYTF. The CDR3 DNA sequence: TGTGCCATCAGTAGACCTGACAGCCATCTAAACTATGGCTACACCTTC.

This chain joins TRBV5-1 and TRBJ1-3; D gene uncertain. Germline values: CDR1 SGHRS, CDR2 YFSETQ. CDR3 length: 15 residues. With 4 bases removed from V and 0 bases from J, the gap between germline ends came to 11 bases. CDR3 nucleotides: TGCGCCAGCAGCCTAGGACCGGTCTCTGGAAACACCATATATTTT. This encodes CASSLGPVSGNTIYF. Combining the CDR3 with reference TRBV5-1 and TRBJ1-3 gives the whole variable domain KAGVTQTPRYLIKTRGQQVTLSCSPISGHRSVSWYQQTPGQGLQFLFEYFSETQRNKGNFPGRFSGRQFSNSRSEMNVSTLELGDSALYLCASSLGPVSGNTIYFGEGSWLTVV.

This clonotype was recorded at least ten times. V gene TRBV7-9 combines with J gene TRBJ1-4, with D uncertain. CDR3 length: 15 residues. The germline CDR1 and CDR2 sequences are SEHNR and FQNEAQ (reference sequence). Trimming shortened V by 5 bases and J by 3 bases, and 13 bases separated the two germline ends. CDR3 DNA: TGTGCCAGCAGCCAGGAAGGGAGCCCTAATGAAAAACTGTTTTTT. Translation gives CASSQEGSPNEKLFF.

V and J are TRBV5-6 and TRBJ2-5; no reliable D call. CDR3 length equals 12 residues. Per the germline V gene, CDR1 is SGHDT and CDR2 is YYEEEE. Between the trimmed V and J ends, which lost 0 bases and 3 bases, there was a span of 3 bases. The DNA for the CDR3 is TGTGCCAGCAGCTTGGTGGAAGAGACCCAGTACTTC. Its protein product is CASSLVEETQYF.

This clonotype has only a few counts. The chain uses TRBV25-1 and TRBJ2-2, with 9 nucleotides matching TRBD1. Germline-derived CDR1 and CDR2 are MGHDK and SYGVNS. V gave up 7 bases and J gave up 7 bases; unmatched junction bases: 7. The CDR3 covers 14 residues. The CDR3, as DNA: TGTGCCAGCACCAGGACAGGGGTCAGCGGGGAGCTGTTTTTT. Encoded protein: CASTRTGVSGELFF.

This clonotype was observed many times. The gene calls are TRBV24-1 and TRBJ1-3; D is undetermined. Trimming left V 2 bases short and J 5 bases short, with 6 bases between. CDR3 length: 13 amino acids. Germline assignment: CDR1 KGHDR and CDR2 SFDVKD. The CDR3 nucleotides are TGTGCCACCAGTGATTCCTACAGAAACACCATATATTTT. This codes for CATSDSYRNTIYF.

This chain uses TRBV7-9 with TRBJ1-1; unclear D gene. V was trimmed by 0 bases and J by 6 bases, leaving 11 bases between them. The CDR3 totals 14 residues. Germline V lookup: CDR1 SEHNR, CDR2 FQNEAQ (reference sequence). This CDR3 reads CASSLAASGAEAFF. CDR3 coding DNA: TGTGCCAGCAGCTTAGCGGCCTCGGGAGCTGAAGCTTTCTTT.

This clonotype was seen ten or more times. The genes are TRBV27 and TRBJ2-1; 9 bases line up with TRBD2. The CDR3 consists of 17 residues. CDR1 MNHEY and CDR2 SMNVEV come from the germline V gene (reference sequence). V was clipped by 5 bases and J by 10 bases; unmatched bases: 18. The chain's CDR3 is CASSPRLRGGAGSEQFF. The CDR3 DNA reads TGTGCCAGCAGTCCCCGACTCCGCGGGGGGGCCGGGTCGGAGCAGTTCTTC.

This clonotype was seen many times. This chain links TRBV28 with TRBJ1-1; the match to TRBD1 covers 9 bases. V lost 4 bases to trimming and J lost 3 bases; unmatched junction nucleotides: 3. There are 14 residues in the CDR3. Germline V gene sequence: CDR1 MDHEN, CDR2 SYDVKM. CDR3 residues: CASSSRDRDTEAFF. In DNA form, the CDR3 reads TGTGCCAGCAGTTCCCGGGACAGGGACACTGAAGCTTTCTTT.

This clonotype was recorded a few times. The rearrangement uses TRBV7-2 and TRBJ2-4; D remains ambiguous. Looked up from germline, CDR1 is SGHTA and CDR2 is FQGNSA. V lost 4 bases to trimming and J lost 9 bases, with 13 bases between them. The CDR3 is 13 amino acids. CDR3 coding DNA: TGTGCCAGCAGCTCAGCGAAGTCGGGCATTCAGTACTTC. It codes for CASSSAKSGIQYF.

The table lists this clonotype with a few counts. This chain connects TRBV11-1 to TRBJ1-1, with TRBD1 as a possible D gene (5 bases). Germline CDR1 is SGHAT and CDR2 is FQDESV (reference sequence). V was clipped by 4 bases and J by 0 bases, with 15 bases between them. The CDR3 covers 16 residues. The CDR3 nucleotides read TGTGCCAGCAGCTCCAGGGAAGGGGCCATGAACACTGAAGCTTTCTTT. It translates to CASSSREGAMNTEAFF.

The chain carries TRBV7-2 and TRBJ2-5; TRBD1 might be the D (6 bases). Germline values: CDR1 SGHTA, CDR2 FQGNSA. The CDR3 spans 13 residues. Trimming left V 6 bases short and J 5 bases short, with 13 bases between. CDR3 DNA: TGTGCCAGCAGAACAGGGCCGGGGGAGACCCAGTACTTC. Protein sequence: CASRTGPGETQYF.

This clonotype turned up a few times. J is TRBJ1-5 and V is TRBV10-3; possibly TRBD1 for D (6 bases). V dropped 7 bases and J dropped 5 bases, with 15 bases sitting between them. CDR3 length: 14 residues. Germline V gene sequence: CDR1 ENHRY, CDR2 SYGVKD. This CDR3 is CAIKDSFGDQPQHF. As DNA, the CDR3 is TGTGCCATCAAGGACAGTTTCGGCGATCAGCCCCAGCATTTT.

This clonotype occurred many times. The V and J genes are TRBV7-6 and TRBJ1-1; D perhaps matches TRBD1 (6 bases). The germline gives CDR1 SGHVS, CDR2 FNYEAQ. There are 20 residues in the CDR3. V was shortened by 6 bases and J by 1 base, with 30 bases between the two germline ends. CDR3 protein: CASRQTTKSQGRHRNTEAFF. The CDR3 DNA reads as TGTGCCAGCAGACAAACAACAAAATCACAGGGCCGTCATAGGAACACTGAAGCTTTCTTT.

This clonotype has just a few counts. The rearrangement links TRBV6-5 to TRBJ2-3; a weak D match, TRBD1 (5 bases). The CDR3 contains 15 residues. Trimming left V 6 bases short and J 2 bases short, with 15 bases between. Germline CDR1 is MNHEY and CDR2 is SVGAGI. CDR3: CASRSKGAHTDTQYF. The CDR3 nucleotides are TGTGCCAGCAGATCCAAAGGGGCCCACACAGATACGCAGTATTTT.